The 20 T cell receptor beta chains below were found in one sample sequenced in a study of glioma-infiltrating T cells after dendritic cell vaccination. Here immunoSEQ multiplex PCR was the method, and the copy in TCRdb shows in-frame clones only, minus some. The table has roughly 96,000 clones, 79% seen once; the top ten hold around 5.9%. The sample in question was blood, obtained before dendritic cell vaccination. These receptor sequences come from a human donor with glioblastoma.

This chain connects TRBV5-1 to TRBJ1-1; 7 bases are shared with TRBD1. The CDR3 runs 14 residues. The germline CDR1 and CDR2 sequences are SGHRS and YFSETQ. V was pared by 0 bases and J by 11 bases, with 10 bases of the junction left unmatched. The CDR3 spells CASSLVLGGAAAFF. CDR3 nucleotide sequence: TGCGCCAGCAGCTTGGTATTAGGGGGCGCGGCGGCTTTCTTT.

The chain uses TRBV5-1 and TRBJ2-3, with a weak D call TRBD1 (6 bases). Trimming removed 1 base from V and 5 bases from J, with 11 bases in between. The CDR3 consists of 14 residues. Germline values: CDR1 SGHRS, CDR2 YFSETQ. This CDR3 reads CASSLKGVIDTQYF. CDR3 DNA: TGCGCCAGCAGCTTGAAGGGGGTAATAGATACGCAGTATTTT.

This sequence joins TRBV6-5 and TRBJ2-6; D remains unclear. The V gene's germline CDR1 is MNHEY and CDR2 SVGAGI. The CDR3 consists of 15 residues. Trimming removed 5 bases from V and 0 bases from J, with 8 bases in between. The CDR3 reads CASSHRRSGANVLTF. CDR3 sequence (DNA): TGTGCCAGCAGTCACAGACGCTCTGGGGCCAACGTCCTGACTTTC.

The chain recombines TRBV6-5 with TRBJ1-1; D is undetermined. The germline CDR1 and CDR2 sequences are MNHEY and SVGAGI. With 4 bases removed from V and 4 bases from J, the gap between germline ends came to 13 bases. The CDR3 consists of 14 residues. CDR3 nucleotide sequence: TGTGCCAGCAGTTCCGAAGTCGGTTTCACTGAAGCTTTCTTT. Its translation is CASSSEVGFTEAFF.

The chain uses TRBV7-8 and TRBJ2-3; D is unresolved. CDR3 length: 11 residues. Per germline, CDR1 SGHVS and CDR2 FQNEAQ. V was pared by 5 bases and J by 3 bases, with 3 bases between. The CDR3 region is CASSPTDTQYF. For the CDR3, the DNA is TGTGCCAGCAGCCCGACAGATACGCAGTATTTT.

The rearrangement uses TRBV5-6 and TRBJ1-4; possible D gene TRBD1, 5 bases. Trimming took off 7 bases at V and 4 bases at J, with 14 bases between the two ends. The CDR3 runs 14 residues. CDR1 and CDR2 (germline): SGHDT, YYEEEE. CDR3 nucleotides: TGTGCCAGCGGCCGGGGGACCTTTAATGAAAAACTGTTTTTT. This gives the protein CASGRGTFNEKLFF.

The table lists this clone with a count of one. The chain uses TRBV19 and TRBJ2-3; 8 bases are a match to TRBD2. The CDR3 covers 15 residues. V lost 2 bases and J lost 3; bases outside the gene matches: 4. The germline gives CDR1 LNHDA, CDR2 SQIVND (reference sequence). The CDR3 protein is CASSIRAGETDTQYF. Here the CDR3 DNA reads TGTGCCAGTAGTATACGAGCGGGAGAAACAGATACGCAGTATTTT.

The chain recombines TRBV5-1 with TRBJ1-5, with a tentative D call TRBD1 (6 bases). The V and J ends lost 4 bases and 1 base respectively, with 18 bases between them. Germline assignment: CDR1 SGHRS and CDR2 YFSETQ. This CDR3 comprises 17 residues. The CDR3 loop reads CASSPGSGAYSNQPQHF. The CDR3 region has the DNA TGCGCCAGCAGCCCTGGGTCAGGGGCCTACAGCAATCAGCCCCAGCATTTT.

The chain couples TRBV10-3 to TRBJ1-5, with D perhaps matching TRBD1 (6 bases). The CDR3 is 12 amino acids. Germline V gene data show CDR1 as ENHRY and CDR2 as SYGVKD. The V gene lost 11 bases and the J gene lost 3 bases, with 11 bases spanning the gap. The CDR3 DNA is TGTGCCGCCCGGGACAACAATCAGCCCCAGCATTTT. Translation gives CAARDNNQPQHF.

V usage is TRBV19 and J usage is TRBJ2-7; TRBD1 agrees at 9 bases. This CDR3 contains 15 residues. Germline lookup yields CDR1 LNHDA and CDR2 SQIVND (reference sequence). Trimming cost V 0 bases and J 4 bases; bases outside gene matches: 4. The CDR3 reads CASSIDFGQGYEQYF. CDR3 DNA: TGTGCCAGTAGTATAGATTTCGGACAGGGGTACGAGCAGTACTTC. The full variable domain, rest sourced from reference TRBV19 and TRBJ2-7, is DGGITQSPKYLFRKEGQNVTLSCEQNLNHDAMYWYRQDPGQGLRLIYYSQIVNDFQKGDIAEGYSVSREKKESFPLTVTSAQKNPTAFYLCASSIDFGQGYEQYFGPGTRLTVT.

The genes are TRBV5-1 and TRBJ2-3, with D unresolved. Germline CDR1 SGHRS, CDR2 YFSETQ. The CDR3 runs 13 residues. The CDR3 is CASRPLRADTQYF. The CDR3 DNA reads as TGCGCATCACGTCCCTTACGAGCAGATACGCAGTATTTT.

This clone was detected once. The rearrangement uses TRBV21-1 and TRBJ1-5; the table's D call, TRBD1, was not checked against the DNA. TRBV21-1 is labeled a pseudogene. The CDR3 spans 16 residues. The CDR3: CARPGQGFHSNQPQHF. CDR3 nucleotides: TGTGCCAGACCGGGACAGGGGTTTCATAGCAATCAGCCCCAGCATTTT.

The gene calls are TRBV11-3 and TRBJ2-2, with D unresolved. V was pared by 0 bases and J by 4 bases, with 6 bases between. CDR3 length: 14 amino acids. Per the germline V gene, CDR1 is SGHNT and CDR2 is YENEEA. The CDR3 loop is CASSLDSSTGELFF. The CDR3 region has the DNA TGTGCCAGCAGCTTAGATTCGTCCACCGGGGAGCTGTTTTTT.

The V and J genes are TRBV23-1 and TRBJ1-6, with 9 positions matching TRBD1. TRBV23-1 falls under the ORF class, with uncertain function. The CDR3 covers 17 residues. With V trimmed by 1 base and J by 5 bases, 6 bases remained unmatched. The CDR3 bases are TGCGCCAGCAGTCAATTTCGGGACAGGGTGCATAATTCACCCCTCCACTTT. As protein: CASSQFRDRVHNSPLHF.

This sequence joins TRBV9 and TRBJ1-2, with 9 bases lining up with TRBD1. The CDR3 covers 15 residues. CDR1 and CDR2 (germline): SGDLS, YYNGEE. J lost 5 bases, V lost 6 bases, and 11 bases had no gene match. CDR3 sequence reads: CASKSSGTGRYGYTF. The CDR3 DNA follows: TGTGCCAGCAAATCCTCCGGGACAGGGAGGTATGGCTACACCTTC.

The gene calls are TRBV10-1 and TRBJ2-1; perhaps TRBD1 as D (6 bases). CDR3 length: 16 amino acids. V gave up 6 bases and J gave up 5 bases, with 20 bases separating them. Germline CDR1 and CDR2: WNHNN and SYGVQD (reference sequence). CDR3 sequence (DNA): TGCGCCAGCAGCCTCTCACGGCAGGGGAGAGACAATGAGCAGTTCTTC. Protein product: CASSLSRQGRDNEQFF.

This clone showed up many times. The gene calls are TRBV5-1 and TRBJ1-1; no reliable D call. Germline assignment: CDR1 SGHRS and CDR2 YFSETQ. This CDR3 region has 14 residues. The V gene lost 2 bases and the J gene lost 1 base, with 9 bases spanning the gap. The CDR3 here is CASSLESRNTEAFF. The CDR3, as DNA: TGCGCCAGCAGCTTAGAGAGCCGGAACACTGAAGCTTTCTTT. Full variable domain (remainder filled in from reference TRBV5-1 and TRBJ1-1): KAGVTQTPRYLIKTRGQQVTLSCSPISGHRSVSWYQQTPGQGLQFLFEYFSETQRNKGNFPGRFSGRQFSNSRSEMNVSTLELGDSALYLCASSLESRNTEAFFGQGTRLTVV.

V gene TRBV7-9 combines with J gene TRBJ2-3, with D maybe TRBD1 (5 bases). The CDR3 sequence is 15 residues long. Looked up from germline, CDR1 is SEHNR and CDR2 is FQNEAQ (reference sequence). Between the trimmed V and J ends, which lost 1 base and 2 bases, there was a span of 10 bases. DNA of the CDR3: TGTGCCAGCAGCTTAGAAGGGGTACCCACAGATACGCAGTATTTT. Translation gives CASSLEGVPTDTQYF. Combining the CDR3 with reference TRBV7-9 and TRBJ2-3 gives the whole variable domain DTGVSQNPRHKITKRGQNVTFRCDPISEHNRLYWYRQTLGQGPEFLTYFQNEAQLEKSRLLSDRFSAERPKGSFSTLEIQRTEQGDSAMYLCASSLEGVPTDTQYFGPGTRLTVL.

This clone was picked up one time. V and J are TRBV6-4 and TRBJ2-3, with unresolved D. Germline CDR1 is MRHNA and CDR2 is SNTAGT. The CDR3 sequence is 13 residues long. The V end was cut by 4 bases, the J end by 2 bases, with 7 bases between. The CDR3 DNA reads as TGTGCCAGCAGTGTCACCTACACAGATACGCAGTATTTT. Translation: CASSVTYTDTQYF.

The chain links TRBV4-1 to TRBJ2-7; D is unclear. The V end lost 0 bases, the J end lost 2 bases, and 11 bases lay between the germline ends. This CDR3 has 15 residues. Germline CDR1 and CDR2: MGHRA and YSYEKL. CDR3 coding DNA: TGCGCCAGCAGCCAAGATCGGCGGTCCCCCTACGAGCAGTACTTC. Translating it yields CASSQDRRSPYEQYF.